This TCR beta chain was identified during a study of type 1 regulatory T cells. About the study: T-allo10 is an in vitro-generated, Tr1-enriched CD4 T cell product specific for alloantigen.

CDR1 and CDR2 (germline): SEHNR, FQNEAQ (reference sequence). Trimming removed 1 base at V and 7 bases at J, with 11 bases between. This CDR3 is built from 14 residues. TCRdb processed the reads anew with MiXCR; each CDR3 protein has one entry. Here the sample spans tens of thousands of distinct CDR3 sequences, approximately 77% being singletons. As for this clonotype: The antigen is undetermined.

The graft donor-derived T-allo10 cells reportedly recognize host alloantigens, are anergic, and suppress alloantigen-specifically. The sample consisted of cultured T cells, either the whole culture or a sorted T cell fraction (not recorded which). The subset was: Tr1-enriched cell product generated in vitro against host alloantigens. V and J are TRBV7-9 and TRBJ1-3; D gene uncertain. The sequence came from a human donor in good health. The CDR3 bases are TGTGCCAGCAGCTTAGAAGGCGGGCGGAACACCATATATTTT. This gives the protein CASSLEGGRNTIYF.